The 17 T cell receptor beta chains below come from one sample, sequenced in a study of shared clonotypes between healthy human individuals (dated by TCRdb to the early 2020s). Library generation was performed with the immunoSEQ multiplex PCR assay. Entries here come from immuneACCESS through TCRdb and include only in-frame sequences with V and J called. Some clones fail to appear in such tables; in the studies checked, an unresolved V gene covers under half of the shortfall, and the cause of the remainder is unknown. The sample includes roughly 2.5 million clones, with 85% to 95% observed a single time. The ten largest clones add up to 0.13% to 0.15% of the sample. The sequenced sample was naive CD4+ T cells sorted from blood. This specimen's cell subset or site label, interpreted: CD45RA+ positively selected. Receptors were obtained from a man younger than 35 in good health.

This chain connects TRBV11-2 to TRBJ1-1, with D perhaps TRBD1 (5 bases). The ends were cut back, 1 base at V and 0 bases at J, with 9 bases in the middle. Germline CDR1 is SGHAT and CDR2 is FQNNGV. The length of the CDR3 is 15 residues. The DNA of the CDR3 is TGTGCCAGCAGCTTAGTAAACAGGATGAACACTGAAGCTTTCTTT. Protein: CASSLVNRMNTEAFF.

The rearrangement links TRBV9 to TRBJ1-5; tentatively, D is TRBD1 (5 bases). CDR3 length: 15 residues. V was pared by 1 base and J by 4 bases, with 12 bases between. The germline V gene encodes CDR1 SGDLS and CDR2 YYNGEE. In nucleotides, the CDR3 is TGTGCCAGCAGCGTACAGGGCGTCCCTAATCAGCCCCAGCATTTT. This translates into CASSVQGVPNQPQHF. The variable domain in full, with the rest retrieved from reference TRBV9 and TRBJ1-5, is DSGVTQTPKHLITATGQRVTLRCSPRSGDLSVYWYQQSLDQGLQFLIQYYNGEERAKGNILERFSAQQFPDLHSELNLSSLELGDSALYFCASSVQGVPNQPQHFGDGTRLSIL.

The rearrangement links TRBV4-1 to TRBJ1-3; D is unclear. V gave up 3 bases and J gave up 4 bases, with 13 bases separating them. Germline CDR1 MGHRA, CDR2 YSYEKL. The CDR3 is 15 amino acids. The CDR3 spells CASSHPRTAGNTIYF. The CDR3 coding sequence is TGCGCCAGCAGCCACCCCCGGACGGCCGGAAACACCATATATTTT.

The rearrangement links TRBV11-3 to TRBJ2-2; weak D call: TRBD2 (6 bases). V lost 5 bases and J lost 1, with 23 bases in between. This CDR3 is built from 19 residues. Germline V CDR1 and CDR2: SGHNT, YENEEA. CDR3 in DNA: TGTGCCAGCAGCCCTACCCTGATACTCTCCGGGAGGAACACCGGGGAGCTGTTTTTT. This codes for CASSPTLILSGRNTGELFF.

The rearrangement links TRBV18 to TRBJ1-3, with 8 bases fitting TRBD1. CDR1 KGHSH and CDR2 LQKENI come from the germline V gene. The CDR3 spans 15 residues. The V segment lost 2 bases and the J segment 3 bases; nucleotides outside the gene matches: 3. The CDR3 DNA reads as TGTGCCAGCTCACCATGGGACAGGTTTGGAAACACCATATATTTT. Residues: CASSPWDRFGNTIYF.

This chain joins TRBV6-1 and TRBJ1-4; D gene unclear. The length of the CDR3 is 14 residues. Trimming removed 6 bases at V and 0 bases at J, with 8 bases between. The germline V gene encodes CDR1 MNHNS and CDR2 SASEGT. This CDR3 is CASSAGATNEKLFF. The CDR3 DNA follows: TGTGCCAGCAGCGCTGGAGCAACTAATGAAAAACTGTTTTTT.

The chain carries TRBV7-2 and TRBJ2-4; D is undetermined. Trimming shortened V by 1 base and J by 1 base, and 11 bases separated the two germline ends. Germline V gene data show CDR1 as SGHTA and CDR2 as FQGNSA. The CDR3 sequence is 16 residues long. The CDR3 loop reads CASSLDYEAAKNIQYF. In nucleotides, the CDR3 is TGTGCCAGCAGCTTAGACTACGAGGCGGCCAAAAACATTCAGTACTTC. Full variable domain (outside the CDR3, taken from reference TRBV7-2 and TRBJ2-4): GAGVSQSPSNKVTEKGKDVELRCDPISGHTALYWYRQSLGQGLEFLIYFQGNSAPDKSGLPSDRFSAERTGGSVSTLTIQRTQQEDSAVYLCASSLDYEAAKNIQYFGAGTRLSVL.

In this sample, this clone turned up once. This chain uses TRBV2 with TRBJ2-7; TRBD2 agrees at 8 bases. Trimming at V came to 5 bases and at J to 2 bases, leaving 8 bases not matched to a gene. Per germline, CDR1 SNHLY and CDR2 FYNNEI. This CDR3 region has 15 residues. Here the CDR3 DNA reads TGTGCCAGCAGTCAGAGGGCGGGGGGAACCTACGAGCAGTACTTC. Protein sequence: CASSQRAGGTYEQYF.

The rearrangement joins TRBV27 to TRBJ2-5; 7 bases map to TRBD1. Germline V gene lookup returns CDR1 MNHEY and CDR2 SMNVEV (reference sequence). CDR3 length: 12 residues. J gave up 6 bases and V 5 bases, and 3 bases lay outside the gene matches. The CDR3: CASSPGGKTQYF. CDR3 nucleotide sequence: TGTGCCAGCAGTCCAGGGGGAAAGACCCAGTACTTC.

This chain uses TRBV5-1 with TRBJ1-1; unclear D gene. The germline V and J ends were trimmed by 4 bases and 0 bases, with 13 bases remaining between them. Germline CDR1 and CDR2: SGHRS and YFSETQ. This CDR3 spans 15 amino acids. The CDR3 sequence: CASSPGGVMNTEAFF. The DNA for the CDR3 is TGCGCCAGCAGCCCCGGCGGGGTTATGAACACTGAAGCTTTCTTT.

The J gene is TRBJ2-5, the V gene TRBV7-3; TRBD1 matches at 7 bases. CDR1 and CDR2 (germline): SGHTA, FQGTGA. The CDR3 is 15 residues long. V lost 1 base, J lost 5 bases, and 7 bases stayed unmatched. CDR3 DNA: TGTGCCAGCAGCTTAAGAACAGGGGAACGGGAGACCCAGTACTTC. Translation: CASSLRTGERETQYF.

This sequence joins TRBV9 and TRBJ1-1; 8 bases are a match to TRBD1. Trimming removed 1 base from V and 4 bases from J; junction bases left unmatched: 0. The V gene's germline CDR1 is SGDLS and CDR2 YYNGEE. CDR3 length: 13 amino acids. CDR3 sequence: CASSVQGATEAFF. The CDR3 DNA reads TGTGCCAGCAGCGTACAGGGGGCCACTGAAGCTTTCTTT.

In regard to this clone: This sample also contains other DNA sequences that code for the same CDR3. The chain carries TRBV7-2 and TRBJ1-4; D unclear. This CDR3 region has 15 residues. Per the germline V gene, CDR1 is SGHTA and CDR2 is FQGNSA. Deletions cut 2 bases from V and 4 bases from J, with 11 bases between. This chain's CDR3 is CASSLIAGVNEKLFF. The CDR3 region has the DNA TGTGCCAGCAGCTTAATCGCAGGAGTTAATGAAAAACTGTTTTTT. The entire variable domain, with the rest obtained from reference TRBV7-2 and TRBJ1-4, is as follows: GAGVSQSPSNKVTEKGKDVELRCDPISGHTALYWYRQSLGQGLEFLIYFQGNSAPDKSGLPSDRFSAERTGGSVSTLTIQRTQQEDSAVYLCASSLIAGVNEKLFFGSGTQLSVL.

The chain joins TRBV2 to TRBJ2-7; 8 nucleotides align to TRBD1. Germline V gene data show CDR1 as SNHLY and CDR2 as FYNNEI. Germline trimming cut 2 bases from V and 3 bases from J; bases unmatched to any gene: 6. This CDR3 has 15 residues. CDR3 residues: CASSEQGAAFYEQYF. The CDR3 nucleotides read TGTGCCAGCAGTGAACAGGGGGCGGCATTCTACGAGCAGTACTTC.

A word on this clone: Other DNA sequences of this sample code for an identical CDR3. The CDR3 DNA follows: TGCAGCGTTCCCGGACAGGGTAATGAAAAACTGTTTTTT. Its translation: CSVPGQGNEKLFF. The rearrangement links TRBV29-1 to TRBJ1-4, with 8 bases identical to TRBD1. The length of the CDR3 is 13 residues. Germline V gene sequence: CDR1 SQVTM, CDR2 ANQGSEA. With 5 bases clipped from V and 4 bases from J, the junction kept 3 bases outside the gene matches.

The chain links TRBV6-5 to TRBJ2-1, with D hard to call. The CDR3 length is 12 residues. Germline V gene data show CDR1 as MNHEY and CDR2 as SVGAGI. V lost 5 bases and J lost 8, with 10 bases in between. CDR3: CASSNPPDEQFF. The CDR3 DNA is TGTGCCAGCAGTAACCCCCCCGATGAGCAGTTCTTC.

CDR3: CATAPSRGMNTEAFF. The CDR3, as DNA: TGTGCCACCGCCCCGTCACGGGGAATGAACACTGAAGCTTTCTTT. The chain combines TRBV2 with TRBJ1-1; D unresolved. V was cut by 10 bases and J by 0 bases, with 18 bases left in between. The CDR3 length is 15 residues. Germline V gene sequence: CDR1 SNHLY, CDR2 FYNNEI.